Below, one T cell receptor (beta chain) is given with its context. Its matching antigen is unknown. The data are from a study of CD8 T cells in Susac syndrome. The CDR3 is 14 residues long. V gave up 7 bases and J gave up 1 base; unmatched junction bases: 5. In germline, CDR1 is LNHDA, CDR2 SQIVND (reference sequence). General study results and limits: As acknowledged by the study, its TCR sequencing and HLA analysis included a relatively small number of individuals.

Random hexamers were used to reverse transcribe an amount of roughly 0.5 to 1 ug RNA. Across 54 Vbeta and 13 Jbeta, TCR beta CDR3 was amplified with immunoSEQ multiplex PCR. TCRdb re-called the immunoSEQ multiplex PCR reads through MiXCR, storing one row per CDR3 protein. This sample has approximately 130,000 distinct CDR3 sequences, with about 90% found just once. CD8+ and CD4+ T cells from blood underwent TCR beta sequencing, which was carried out in a high-throughput format. This TCR was sampled from a human donor with multiple sclerosis. Input material: CD8+ T cells from PBMCs. This rearrangement joins TRBV19 to TRBJ1-1, with 8 nucleotides matching TRBD1. The CDR3: CASTVGQGNTEAFF. CDR3 in DNA: TGTGCCAGTACCGTCGGACAGGGGAACACTGAAGCTTTCTTT.